These 18 T cell receptor beta chains were all obtained from the same sample, sequenced in a study of cytomegalovirus exposure and HLA in healthy donors. Use of 60 Vbeta and 13 Jbeta primers characterized the PCR. Using immunoSEQ multiplex PCR, the repertoire was profiled, and TCRdb retains in-frame clones only, with some absent. This sample yields about 130,000 clones, of which 70% to 80% are seen a single time; roughly 3.1% belongs to the top ten. Sequencing input: PBMCs. The receptor set was obtained from a man under 40 in good health and CMV-seronegative.

This chain joins TRBV19 and TRBJ2-7; D unclear. CDR3 size: 11 residues. Germline V CDR1 and CDR2: LNHDA, SQIVND (reference sequence). The V and J ends lost 3 bases and 5 bases respectively, with 5 bases between them. The CDR3 coding sequence is TGTGCCAGTAGTATTTCGGACGAGCAGTACTTC. Translated, it gives CASSISDEQYF.

This chain uses TRBV27 with TRBJ2-1, with 9 bases identical to TRBD1. Trimming took 4 bases from V and 3 from J; bases not matched to a gene: 4. CDR1 MNHEY and CDR2 SMNVEV come from the germline V gene (reference sequence). The CDR3 consists of 15 residues. The CDR3 DNA reads TGTGCCAGCAGTTACACGGGACAGGGCTACAATGAGCAGTTCTTC. Protein: CASSYTGQGYNEQFF.

The chain employs TRBV30 and TRBJ1-2; no definite D call. The CDR3 runs 12 residues. CDR1 and CDR2 from the germline V gene are GTSNPN and SVGIG (reference sequence). V was clipped by 3 bases and J by 4 bases, with 9 bases between them. The CDR3 DNA sequence: TGTGCCTGGAGGCAGGCGGGCTATGGCTACACCTTC. Translation gives CAWRQAGYGYTF.

The genes are TRBV4-3 and TRBJ1-2, with unresolved D. From germline, CDR1 is LGHNA and CDR2 YSLEER. The CDR3 has 13 residues. V shed 0 bases and J shed 8 bases, with 10 bases lying between them. CDR3 DNA: TGCGCCAGCAGCCAAGATGTGGAGCGCGGCTACACCTTC. Translation gives CASSQDVERGYTF.

The chain is built from TRBV2 and TRBJ2-7, with TRBD1 as a possible D gene (6 bases). The CDR3 runs 14 residues. Germline values: CDR1 SNHLY, CDR2 FYNNEI. V was trimmed by 4 bases and J by 5 bases, leaving 15 bases between them. The CDR3 nucleotides read TGTGCCAGCAGTGGGTGGACAGAAATCAACGAGCAGTACTTC. Its protein product is CASSGWTEINEQYF.

Written as DNA, the CDR3 is TGTGCCAGCAGCTTGTCTAGCTCCTACGAGCAGTACTTC. This gives the protein CASSLSSSYEQYF. The gene calls are TRBV5-4 and TRBJ2-7; D is uncertain. The CDR3 length is 13 residues. V was trimmed by 1 base and J by 0 bases, leaving 5 bases between them. Germline V lookup: CDR1 SGHNT, CDR2 YYREEE (reference sequence).

The chain links TRBV5-6 to TRBJ2-7; TRBD2 aligns across 8 bases. The CDR3 is made up of 14 amino acids. Germline CDR1 is SGHDT and CDR2 is YYEEEE. J lost 1 base, V lost 1 base, and 1 base had no gene match. The CDR3 region is CASSLSGGSYEQYF. DNA of the CDR3: TGTGCCAGCAGCTTGTCGGGGGGGTCCTACGAGCAGTACTTC.

The chain joins TRBV19 to TRBJ2-5; 9 bases match TRBD1. Germline assignment: CDR1 LNHDA and CDR2 SQIVND (reference sequence). CDR3 length: 15 residues. With 5 bases clipped from V and 4 bases from J, the junction kept 8 bases outside the gene matches. The CDR3 loop reads CASSASDRGTETQYF. DNA of the CDR3: TGTGCCAGTAGTGCCTCGGACAGGGGAACAGAGACCCAGTACTTC.

This clone was recorded only once. The V and J genes are TRBV2 and TRBJ2-2; perhaps TRBD2 as D (5 bases). V was shortened by 8 bases and J by 2 bases, with 12 bases between the two germline ends. The length of the CDR3 is 14 residues. Germline V lookup: CDR1 SNHLY, CDR2 FYNNEI. The CDR3, as DNA: TGTGCCAGCTTGGAGGAGGTAAACACCGGGGAGCTGTTTTTT. This codes for CASLEEVNTGELFF. The full variable domain, completed using reference TRBV2 and TRBJ2-2, is EPEVTQTPSHQVTQMGQEVILRCVPISNHLYFYWYRQILGQKVEFLVSFYNNEISEKSEIFDDQFSVERPDGSNFTLKIRSTKLEDSAMYFCASLEEVNTGELFFGEGSRLTVL.

This clone occurred a few times. This sequence joins TRBV5-1 and TRBJ2-5; D perhaps matches TRBD2 (6 bases). V was cut by 2 bases and J by 3 bases, with 11 bases left in between. The germline V gene has CDR1 SGHRS and CDR2 YFSETQ. This CDR3 spans 14 amino acids. The CDR3 reads CASSFGGIEETQYF. The CDR3, as DNA: TGCGCCAGCAGCTTTGGCGGGATCGAAGAGACCCAGTACTTC.

The rearrangement uses TRBV2 and TRBJ2-7, with D possibly TRBD2 on 6 matching bases. This CDR3 has 15 residues. Germline V gives CDR1 SNHLY, CDR2 FYNNEI. V was trimmed by 3 bases and J by 2 bases, leaving 14 bases between them. The CDR3 DNA sequence: TGTGCCAGCAGTGACGGGTTTGGGGAGGCCTACGAGCAGTACGTC. Its translation: CASSDGFGEAYEQYV.

V gene TRBV7-8 combines with J gene TRBJ2-7, with 7 bases fitting TRBD1. CDR1 and CDR2 (germline): SGHVS, FQNEAQ. This CDR3 has 12 amino acids. Trimming cost V 4 bases and J 5 bases; bases outside gene matches: 2. CDR3 nucleotide sequence: TGTGCCAGCAGCTATGACAGGGACGAGCAGTACTTC. Amino acid sequence: CASSYDRDEQYF.

The chain combines TRBV30 with TRBJ2-5; D is perhaps TRBD2 (6 bases). V dropped 3 bases and J dropped 11 bases, with 16 bases sitting between them. This CDR3 has 12 residues. CDR1 is GTSNPN and CDR2 is SVGIG in the germline V gene (reference sequence). The CDR3: CAWRGAGGEQYF. CDR3 DNA sequence: TGTGCCTGGAGGGGCGCCGGAGGGGAGCAGTACTTC.

This clone was detected once. V usage is TRBV9 and J usage is TRBJ1-3; D is possibly TRBD1 (6 bases). Looked up from germline, CDR1 is SGDLS and CDR2 is YYNGEE. V was trimmed by 2 bases and J by 0 bases, leaving 9 bases between them. There are 15 residues in the CDR3. CDR3 DNA sequence: TGTGCCAGCAGCGTGGACAGCTACTCTGGAAACACCATATATTTT. This translates into CASSVDSYSGNTIYF.

This clone was seen a handful of times. The rearrangement links TRBV6-5 to TRBJ1-1; 8 bases line up with TRBD1. The CDR3 runs to 15 residues. V gave up 1 base and J gave up 3 bases; unmatched junction bases: 4. Looked up from germline, CDR1 is MNHEY and CDR2 is SVGAGI. CDR3 sequence: CASSYWTGRDTEAFF. The CDR3 region has the DNA TGTGCCAGCAGTTACTGGACAGGGCGAGACACTGAAGCTTTCTTT.

This chain joins TRBV7-2 and TRBJ1-5; 7 bases map to TRBD1. Per the germline V gene, CDR1 is SGHTA and CDR2 is FQGNSA. CDR3 length: 16 amino acids. The J segment lost 5 bases and the V segment lost 3 bases, leaving 10 bases of the junction unmatched. The CDR3 coding sequence is TGTGCCAGCAGCTTTCCTGGACAGGTCGGAGATCAGCCCCAGCATTTT. Translation: CASSFPGQVGDQPQHF.

The chain carries TRBV28 and TRBJ2-7; 8 nucleotides match TRBD1. The CDR3 totals 14 residues. V was clipped by 4 bases and J by 0 bases; unmatched bases: 2. CDR1 and CDR2 from the germline V gene are MDHEN and SYDVKM. Here the CDR3 DNA reads TGTGCCAGCAGTTCGGGACAGGTCTCCTACGAGCAGTACTTC. This gives the protein CASSSGQVSYEQYF.

The V call is TRBV4-3, the J call TRBJ1-4; 10 bases map to TRBD1. Per germline, CDR1 LGHNA and CDR2 YSLEER. Trimming cost V 4 bases and J 7 bases; bases outside gene matches: 9. The CDR3 is 16 amino acids. The CDR3 spells CASSRTFRDRGEKLFF. CDR3 sequence (DNA): TGCGCCAGCAGCCGCACTTTCCGGGACAGGGGTGAAAAACTGTTTTTT.